This TCR beta chain emerged from a study of T cells in Graves' hyperthyroidism and ophthalmopathy. Study findings and constraints: Ophthalmopathy, which appeared later, was predicted by the model a median roughly 6.6 months before onset.

This CDR3 has 15 residues. Between the trimmed V and J ends, which lost 2 bases and 1 base, there was a span of 11 bases. Germline CDR1 and CDR2: SGHTA and FQGNSA. Amplified TCR beta CDR3 regions derived from RNA transcripts. HTBI primers were the set used in a first-round RT-PCR of the TCR CDR3. TCRdb re-called the multiplex PCR reads through MiXCR, storing one row per CDR3 protein. The sample records roughly 500,000 distinct CDR3 sequences, over 45% being singletons. Details on this clonotype: Its cognate antigen is unknown.

The receptor was derived from an adult woman with Graves' disease, either hyperthyroidism or ophthalmopathy (not recorded which). Sample: peripheral blood or thyroid tissue (not recorded which). The chain employs TRBV7-2 and TRBJ2-5, with a weak D call TRBD2 (6 bases). CDR3 in DNA: TGTGCCAGCAGCTTATGGGGGGTGCTCCAAGAGACCCAGTACTTC. Translation: CASSLWGVLQETQYF.